This TCR beta chain emerged from a study of CD8 T cells in Susac syndrome. Peripheral blood CD8+ and CD4+ T cells were profiled by TCR beta sequencing. The CDR3 consists of 15 residues. Per the germline V gene, CDR1 is LGHDT and CDR2 is YNNKEL (reference sequence). Between the trimmed V and J ends, which lost 4 bases and 1 base, there was a span of 13 bases. Points from the study as a whole: The study recognized that the number of individuals in its TCR sequencing and HLA analysis was relatively small.

Note on this clonotype: What it recognizes is unknown.

The RNA, about 0.5 to 1 ug, was put through reverse transcription using random hexamers. Multiplex PCR with immunoSEQ amplified the TCR beta CDR3 across 54 Vbeta and 13 Jbeta. TCRdb reprocessed the immunoSEQ multiplex PCR reads via MiXCR and lists one record per CDR3 protein. The table records 90,000 to 110,000 distinct CDR3 sequences, around 95% of them present only once. This sequence joins TRBV3-1 and TRBJ1-1; D gene ambiguous. The source is a human donor in good health. Sequencing was done on a sample of CD4+ T cells from PBMCs. CDR3 protein: CASSRLSGSNTEAFF. DNA of the CDR3: TGTGCCAGCAGCCGCCTATCCGGATCGAACACTGAAGCTTTCTTT.